These 12 T cell receptor beta chains share one sample of origin, sequenced in a study of tumor-infiltrating lymphocytes in primary liver carcinoma. The tissue used was unsorted bulk material of about 19-34 mg. RNA and DNA were co-extracted from it with the AllPrep DNA/RNA mini kit. A primer in the constant region served to generate TCR beta cDNA from 500 ng of total RNA. Three-round nested multiplex PCR performed with slightly modified ARM-PCR produced the TCR beta libraries. TRBV1-TRBV30 forward and Cbeta reverse primers drove the first two approximately 10-cycle rounds. One entry per CDR3 protein results from TCRdb running MiXCR on the multiplex PCR reads. The table includes around 120,000 distinct CDR3 sequences, roughly 70% detected once. The material sequenced was tumor-adjacent normal liver tissue. These receptors all stem from a woman aged 60-75 years with primary liver carcinoma and hepatitis B virus infection.

For this clonotype: Relative to the germline gene, one junction end is altered; a read error may explain this. V is TRBV5-1 and J is TRBJ2-7; D is possibly TRBD1 (6 bases). Germline V gives CDR1 SGHRS, CDR2 YFSETQ. CDR3 size: 14 residues. The CDR3 region has the DNA TGCGCCAGCAGCTTGTGGCAGGGGACAAACGAACAGTACTTC. This translates into CASSLWQGTNEQYF.

V and J are TRBV6-6 and TRBJ2-2; D may match TRBD1 or TRBD2 (6 bases each). Trimming pared 6 bases from V and 7 bases from J, leaving 21 bases between. The CDR3 has 16 amino acids. Germline CDR1 and CDR2: MNHNY and SVGAGI (reference sequence). In nucleotides, the CDR3 is TGTGCCAGCAGCCAGGTCAGGGGCGGGGCTGTCGGGGAGCTGTTTTTT. It translates to CASSQVRGGAVGELFF.

A remark on this clonotype: The CDR3 ends on some other residue instead of the conserved phenylalanine or tryptophan, so this is likely a read error. The genes are TRBV12-3 or TRBV12-4 and TRBJ2-3; D gene ambiguous. The CDR3 totals 12 residues. Trimming left V 2 bases short and J 6 bases short, with 6 bases between. CDR3 DNA sequence: TGTGCCAGCAGTTTACCTGGGGATACGCAGTATCTT. Its translation is CASSLPGDTQYL.

As concerns this clonotype: This may come from a read error, since a much larger clone is one base off. The chain carries TRBV5-1 and TRBJ2-3; no firm D call. Trimming took off 3 bases at V and 7 bases at J, with 27 bases between the two ends. Germline CDR1 SGHRS, CDR2 YFSETQ. The CDR3 loop spans 18 amino acids. The CDR3 loop is CASSWPLEQDPTRYTQYF. CDR3 sequence (DNA): TGCGCCAGCAGCTGGCCCTTAGAGCAGGACCCTACTCGGTATACGCAGTATTTT.

To note about this clonotype: A read error may account for a junction end that differs from germline. This chain connects TRBV29-1 to TRBJ2-1; D is possibly TRBD1 or TRBD2 (5 bases each). The CDR3 contains 14 residues. The germline V gene has CDR1 SQVTM and CDR2 ANQGSEA. The CDR3 loop reads CSSDGTASYNEQFF. Here the CDR3 DNA reads TGCAGCTCCGACGGGACGGCCTCCTACAATGAGCAATTCTTC.

The V gene is TRBV6-1, the J gene TRBJ1-3; D perhaps matches TRBD1 (6 bases). Germline values: CDR1 MNHNS, CDR2 SASEGT. The CDR3 consists of 16 residues. Trimming removed 6 bases from V and 0 bases from J, with 15 bases in between. CDR3 bases: TGTGCCAGCAGACTTGGACAGACTAACTCTGGAAACACCATATATTTT. Protein sequence: CASRLGQTNSGNTIYF.

This clonotype was found once. This may be a read error: a much more frequent sequence differs by one nucleotide. The chain has TRBV7-9 and TRBJ2-3; D perhaps matches TRBD2 (5 bases). Germline CDR1 and CDR2: SEHNR and FQNEAQ (reference sequence). The CDR3 is 14 amino acids. CDR3 in amino acids: CASSLAAGTDTHYF. The CDR3 bases are TGTGCCAGCAGCTTAGCGGCGGGCACAGATACGCACTATTTT.

This clonotype is categorized as medium-sized. The genes are TRBV4-1 and TRBJ2-5; tentatively, D is TRBD2 (6 bases). The CDR3 covers 14 residues. Germline V gene lookup returns CDR1 MGHRA and CDR2 YSYEKL. V lost 5 bases and J lost 5, with 15 bases in between. The CDR3 DNA reads as TGCGCCAGCAGCAAGCGCGCCCGGGAGGAGACCCAGTACTTC. Translated: CASSKRAREETQYF.

To note about this clonotype: One end of the junction varies from germline; a read error may be responsible. The chain carries TRBV11-3 and TRBJ2-7; TRBD1 matches at 8 bases. In germline, CDR1 is SGHNT, CDR2 YENEEA. The CDR3 has 15 residues. CDR3 loop: CAGSPGAGGSYEQYF. The CDR3 DNA follows: TGTGCCGGCAGCCCCGGGGCAGGGGGCAGCTACGAGCAGTACTTC.

This clonotype has at least ten counts. CDR3 in DNA: TGTGCCAGCAGGCCACAGGGAGGTTTTAATTCACCCCTCCACTTT. Amino acids: CASRPQGGFNSPLHF. J is TRBJ1-6 and V is TRBV12-3 or TRBV12-4; D is possibly TRBD1 (6 bases). This CDR3 is 15 amino acids long. V shed 6 bases and J shed 6 bases, with 15 bases lying between them.

Details on this clonotype: Germline is not matched at one junction end, which may reflect a read error. This rearrangement joins TRBV6-5 to TRBJ1-2; D is perhaps TRBD1 (6 bases). Germline CDR1 reads MNHEY; CDR2 reads SVGAGI. CDR3 size: 15 residues. CDR3 in amino acids: CASRNPVQGGYGYTF. The DNA of the CDR3 is TGTGCCAGCAGGAACCCGGTACAGGGTGGCTATGGTTACACCTTC.

This clonotype was seen at least ten times. The V and J genes are TRBV14 and TRBJ2-5; 7 bases are shared with TRBD2. The CDR3 totals 16 residues. Trimming cost V 1 base and J 5 bases; bases outside gene matches: 10. From germline, CDR1 is SGHDN and CDR2 FVKESK. For the CDR3, the DNA is TGTGCCAGCAGCCAAGGCGTGACGGGAGGCGACGAGACCCAGTACTTC. This codes for CASSQGVTGGDETQYF.